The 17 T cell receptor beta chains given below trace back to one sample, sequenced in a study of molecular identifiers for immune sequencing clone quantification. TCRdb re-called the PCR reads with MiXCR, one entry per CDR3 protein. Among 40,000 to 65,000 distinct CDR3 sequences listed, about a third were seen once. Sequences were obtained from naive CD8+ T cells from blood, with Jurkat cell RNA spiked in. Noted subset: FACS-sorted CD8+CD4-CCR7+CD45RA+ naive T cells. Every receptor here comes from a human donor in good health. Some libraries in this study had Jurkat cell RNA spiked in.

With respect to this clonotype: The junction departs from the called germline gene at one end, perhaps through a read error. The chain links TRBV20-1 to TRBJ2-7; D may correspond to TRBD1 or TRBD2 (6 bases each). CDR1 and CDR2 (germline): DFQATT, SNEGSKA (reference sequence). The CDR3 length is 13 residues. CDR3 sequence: CSARGGQAYGQYF. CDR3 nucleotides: TGCAGTGCTAGGGGGGGCCAGGCCTACGGGCAGTACTTC.

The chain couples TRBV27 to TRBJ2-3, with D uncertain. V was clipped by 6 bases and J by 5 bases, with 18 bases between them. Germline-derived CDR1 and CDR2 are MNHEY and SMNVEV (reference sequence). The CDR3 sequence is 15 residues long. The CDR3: CASRSPRPNQDTQYF. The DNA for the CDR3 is TGTGCCAGCAGATCCCCCAGGCCTAATCAAGATACGCAGTATTTT.

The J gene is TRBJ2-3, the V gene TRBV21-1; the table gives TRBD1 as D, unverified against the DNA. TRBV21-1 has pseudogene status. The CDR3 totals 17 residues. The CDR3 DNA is TGTGCCAGCAGCAAAGAAAAGTGGGAGAGGTGCACAGATACGCAGTATTTT. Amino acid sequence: CASSKEKWERCTDTQYF.

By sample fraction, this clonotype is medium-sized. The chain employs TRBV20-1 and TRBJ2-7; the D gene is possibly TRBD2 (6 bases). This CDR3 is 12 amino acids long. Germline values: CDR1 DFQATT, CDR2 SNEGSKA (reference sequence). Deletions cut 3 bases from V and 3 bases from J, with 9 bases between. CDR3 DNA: TGCAGTGCTAGTCCGCGGGGCTACGAGCAGTACTTC. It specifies CSASPRGYEQYF.

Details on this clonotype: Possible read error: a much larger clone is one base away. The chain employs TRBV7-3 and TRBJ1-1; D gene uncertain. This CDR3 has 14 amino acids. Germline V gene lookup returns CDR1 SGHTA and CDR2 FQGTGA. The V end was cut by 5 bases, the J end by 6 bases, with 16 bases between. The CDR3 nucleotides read TGTGCCAGCAGCCCTACCTTCGGGAGCTCTGAAGCTTTCTTT. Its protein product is CASSPTFGSSEAFF.

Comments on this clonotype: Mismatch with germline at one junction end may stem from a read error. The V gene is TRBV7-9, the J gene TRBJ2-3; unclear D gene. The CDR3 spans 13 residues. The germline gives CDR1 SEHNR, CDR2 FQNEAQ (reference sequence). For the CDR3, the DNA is TGTGCCAACAGCTTAATCCTCACAGATACGCAGTATTTT. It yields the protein CANSLILTDTQYF.

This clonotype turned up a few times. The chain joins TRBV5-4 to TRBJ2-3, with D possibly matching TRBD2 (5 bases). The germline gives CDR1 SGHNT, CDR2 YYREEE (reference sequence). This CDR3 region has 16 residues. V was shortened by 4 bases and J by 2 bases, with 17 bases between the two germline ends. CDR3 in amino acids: CASSLGPGSVTDTQYF. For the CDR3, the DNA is TGTGCCAGCAGCCTAGGTCCGGGGTCGGTCACAGATACGCAGTATTTT.

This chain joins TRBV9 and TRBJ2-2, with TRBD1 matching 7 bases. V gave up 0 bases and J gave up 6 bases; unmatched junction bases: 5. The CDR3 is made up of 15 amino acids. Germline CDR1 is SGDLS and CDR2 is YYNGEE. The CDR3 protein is CASSVGPGGAGELFF. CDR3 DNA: TGTGCCAGCAGCGTAGGTCCAGGGGGTGCCGGGGAGCTGTTTTTT.

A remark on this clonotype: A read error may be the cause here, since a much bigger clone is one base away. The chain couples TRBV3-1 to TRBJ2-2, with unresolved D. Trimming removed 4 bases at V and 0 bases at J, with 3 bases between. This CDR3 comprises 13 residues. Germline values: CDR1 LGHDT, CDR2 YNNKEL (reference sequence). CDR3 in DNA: TGTGCCAGCAGCCTACCGAACACCGGGGAGCTGTTTTTT. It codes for CASSLPNTGELFF.

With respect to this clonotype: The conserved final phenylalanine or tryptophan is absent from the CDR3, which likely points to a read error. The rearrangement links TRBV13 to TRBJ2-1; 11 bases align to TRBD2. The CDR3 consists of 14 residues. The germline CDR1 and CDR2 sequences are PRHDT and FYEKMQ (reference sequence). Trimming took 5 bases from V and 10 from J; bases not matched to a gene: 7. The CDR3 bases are TGTGCCAGCAGCATCGGGACTAGCGGCCTCGAGCAGTTCCTC. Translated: CASSIGTSGLEQFL.

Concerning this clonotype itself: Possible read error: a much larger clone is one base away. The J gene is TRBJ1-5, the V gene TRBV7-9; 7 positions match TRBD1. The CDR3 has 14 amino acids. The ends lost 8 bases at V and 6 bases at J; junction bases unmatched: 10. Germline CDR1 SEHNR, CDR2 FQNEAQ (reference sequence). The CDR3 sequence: CASGPTGRGQPQHF. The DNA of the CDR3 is TGTGCCAGCGGCCCGACAGGGAGGGGTCAGCCCCAGCATTTT.

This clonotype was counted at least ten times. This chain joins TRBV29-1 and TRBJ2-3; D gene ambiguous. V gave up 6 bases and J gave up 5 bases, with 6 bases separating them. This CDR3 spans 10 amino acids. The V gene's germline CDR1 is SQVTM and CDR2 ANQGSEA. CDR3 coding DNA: TGCAGCGTGGTGTTAGATACGCAGTATTTT. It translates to CSVVLDTQYF.

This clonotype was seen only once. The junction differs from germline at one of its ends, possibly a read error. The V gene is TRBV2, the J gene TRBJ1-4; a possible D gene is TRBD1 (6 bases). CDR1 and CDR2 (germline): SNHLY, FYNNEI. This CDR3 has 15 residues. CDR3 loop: CASTGGAATNENLFF. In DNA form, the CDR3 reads TGTGCCAGCACCGGGGGGGCGGCAACTAATGAAAATCTGTTTTTT. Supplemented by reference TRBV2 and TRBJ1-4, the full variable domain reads EPEVTQTPSHQVTQMGQEVILRCVPISNHLYFYWYRQILGQKVEFLVSFYNNEISEKSEIFDDQFSVERPDGSNFTLKIRSTKLEDSAMYFCASTGGAATNENLFFGSGTQLSVL.

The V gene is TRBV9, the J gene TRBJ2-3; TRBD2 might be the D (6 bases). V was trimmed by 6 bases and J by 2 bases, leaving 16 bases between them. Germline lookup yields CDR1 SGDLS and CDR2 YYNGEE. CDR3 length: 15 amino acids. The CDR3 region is CASTPGGQTTDTQYF. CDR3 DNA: TGTGCCAGCACCCCCGGGGGTCAGACCACAGATACGCAGTATTTT.

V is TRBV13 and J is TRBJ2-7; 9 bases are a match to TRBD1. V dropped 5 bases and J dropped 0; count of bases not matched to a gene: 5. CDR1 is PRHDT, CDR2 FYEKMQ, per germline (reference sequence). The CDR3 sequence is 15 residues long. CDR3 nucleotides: TGTGCCAGCAGCCTGGGGACAGGGCGCTCCTACGAGCAGTACTTC. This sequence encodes CASSLGTGRSYEQYF.

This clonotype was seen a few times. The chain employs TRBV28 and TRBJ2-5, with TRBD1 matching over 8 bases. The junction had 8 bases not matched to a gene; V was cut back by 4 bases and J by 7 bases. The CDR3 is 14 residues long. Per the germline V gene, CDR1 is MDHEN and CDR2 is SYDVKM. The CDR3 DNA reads TGTGCCAGCAGTTCCAGGGGGCTTGTAGGGACCCAGTACTTC. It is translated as CASSSRGLVGTQYF.

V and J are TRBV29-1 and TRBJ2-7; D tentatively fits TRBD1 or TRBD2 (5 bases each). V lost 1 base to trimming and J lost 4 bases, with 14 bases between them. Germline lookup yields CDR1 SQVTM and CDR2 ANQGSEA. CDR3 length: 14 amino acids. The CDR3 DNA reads TGCAGCGTTGAAGGGGGCGGGCAGCCATACGAGCAGTACTTC. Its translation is CSVEGGGQPYEQYF.